The source of this TCR beta chain is a study of T cells in Graves' hyperthyroidism and ophthalmopathy. Study observations and caveats: A model using 13 V-J features told ophthalmopathy apart from stable hyperthyroidism.

RNA transcripts were the template for amplifying TCR beta CDR3 regions. With the HTBI primer set, the TCR CDR3 went through a first round of RT-PCR. TCRdb recomputed calls from the multiplex PCR reads with MiXCR, one row per CDR3 protein. Among roughly 740,000 distinct CDR3 sequences listed, approximately 16% were seen once. CDR3 length: 11 amino acids. V lost 5 bases and J 10 bases, leaving 11 bases between the germline ends. The V gene's germline CDR1 is MDHEN and CDR2 SYDVKM. Remarks on this clonotype: Its cognate antigen is unknown.

Newly diagnosed hyperthyroidism, duration under 2 months, in patients aged 18 to 65. The PBMCs had their origin in 8.5 to 10 ml of fresh peripheral blood. The origin of this receptor is a young man with Graves' hyperthyroidism. The chain carries TRBV28 and TRBJ2-5; D is unclear. Sample: blood. The CDR3 bases are TGTGCCAGCAGTGTACCACACCGCCAGTACTTC. This gives the protein CASSVPHRQYF. Based on the CDR3 plus reference TRBV28 and TRBJ2-5, the full variable domain is DVKVTQSSRYLVKRTGEKVFLECVQDMDHENMFWYRQDPGLGLRLIYFSYDVKMKEKGDIPEGYSVSREKKERFSLILESASTNQTSMYLCASSVPHRQYFGPGTRLLVL.